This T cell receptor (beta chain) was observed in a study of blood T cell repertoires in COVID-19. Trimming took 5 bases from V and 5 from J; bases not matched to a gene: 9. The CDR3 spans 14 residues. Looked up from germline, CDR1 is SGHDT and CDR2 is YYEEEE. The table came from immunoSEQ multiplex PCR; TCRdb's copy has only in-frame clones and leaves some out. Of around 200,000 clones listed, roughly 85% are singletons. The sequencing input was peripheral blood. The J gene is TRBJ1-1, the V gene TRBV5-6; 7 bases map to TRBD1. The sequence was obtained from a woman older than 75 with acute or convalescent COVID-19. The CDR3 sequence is CASSPGTDYTEAFF. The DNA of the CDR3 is TGTGCCAGCAGTCCCGGGACAGATTATACTGAAGCTTTCTTT.